Presented here are 19 T cell receptor beta chains from one specimen sequenced in a study of breast tumors, draining lymph nodes, adjacent tissues. TCRdb called the multiplex PCR reads again in MiXCR, with one record for every CDR3 protein. The sample includes 150,000 to 250,000 distinct CDR3 sequences, roughly 31% seen only once; the top ten take 4% to 5.5%. Samples came from axillary lymph nodes draining the breast cancer. Sequencing was done on a sample of axillary lymph node tissue. These receptors all stem from a female donor with breast cancer. Some clones in this sample may be carry-over from other donors' samples.

This chain joins TRBV11-2 and TRBJ1-2; D possibly corresponds to TRBD1 (5 bases). The length of the CDR3 is 18 residues. Trimming shortened V by 2 bases and J by 3 bases, and 22 bases separated the two germline ends. Germline V gene lookup returns CDR1 SGHAT and CDR2 FQNNGV. This CDR3 reads CASSLRGNTGARDYGYTF. CDR3 coding DNA: TGTGCCAGCAGCTTAAGGGGAAACACCGGGGCGAGGGACTATGGCTACACCTTC.

A remark on this clonotype: This may come from a read error, since a much larger clone is one base off. The chain links TRBV5-5 to TRBJ1-2; perhaps TRBD1 as D (5 bases). Trimming removed 3 bases from V and 7 bases from J, with 16 bases in between. Germline V gene sequence: CDR1 SGHKS, CDR2 YYEKEE (reference sequence). The CDR3 sequence is 14 residues long. The CDR3 DNA reads TGTGCCAGCAGCTCCGAGACAGCGGACGTTGGCTACACCTTC. Translated: CASSSETADVGYTF.

As concerns this clonotype: The conserved final phenylalanine or tryptophan is absent from the CDR3, which likely points to a read error. The chain couples TRBV5-5 to TRBJ2-2, with D perhaps being TRBD1 or TRBD2 (6 bases each). The CDR3 runs to 16 residues. The germline V gene has CDR1 SGHKS and CDR2 YYEKEE (reference sequence). The CDR3 here is CASSLDPGAHTGELFY. In DNA, the CDR3 is TGTGCCAGCAGCTTGGATCCGGGGGCACACACCGGAGAGCTGTTTTAT.

This clonotype was counted at least ten times. The chain links TRBV11-2 to TRBJ2-3, with 7 bases that match TRBD1. V lost 4 bases to trimming and J lost 4 bases; unmatched junction nucleotides: 5. CDR1 is SGHAT, CDR2 FQNNGV, per germline. This CDR3 is 14 amino acids long. The CDR3 spells CASSSGQGADTQYF. CDR3 DNA sequence: TGTGCCAGCAGCTCCGGGCAGGGGGCAGATACGCAGTATTTT.

This clonotype occurred many times. This chain uses TRBV6-5 with TRBJ1-4, with a possible D match to TRBD1 (6 bases). Germline lookup yields CDR1 MNHEY and CDR2 SVGAGI. Trimming cost V 6 bases and J 2 bases, with 13 bases left between them. This CDR3 contains 15 residues. This CDR3 is CASRTGQRTNEKLFF. The CDR3 DNA reads TGTGCCAGCAGAACCGGACAGCGGACTAATGAAAAACTGTTTTTT.

Notes on this clonotype: A much larger clone sits a single nucleotide away, making a read error possible. The V gene is TRBV5-1, the J gene TRBJ2-3; 11 bases are shared with TRBD2. This CDR3 comprises 15 residues. Germline CDR1 reads SGHRS; CDR2 reads YFSETQ. The CDR3 region has the DNA TGCGCCAGCAGCTTGCTAGCGGGGGGAGAAGATACGCGGTATTTT. This gives the protein CASSLLAGGEDTRYF. Based on the CDR3 plus reference TRBV5-1 and TRBJ2-3, the full variable domain is KAGVTQTPRYLIKTRGQQVTLSCSPISGHRSVSWYQQTPGQGLQFLFEYFSETQRNKGNFPGRFSGRQFSNSRSEMNVSTLELGDSALYLCASSLLAGGEDTRYFGPGTRLTVL.

This clonotype was detected ten times or more. The V and J genes are TRBV2 and TRBJ2-1; D is undetermined. The CDR3 is 15 amino acids. The V gene's germline CDR1 is SNHLY and CDR2 FYNNEI. V was pared by 3 bases and J by 1 base, with 10 bases between. The CDR3 DNA sequence: TGTGCCAGCAGTGAGGCCAGGTTTTCCTACAATGAGCAGTTCTTC. Its protein product is CASSEARFSYNEQFF.

This clonotype was seen repeatedly, ten times or more. The chain has TRBV5-1 and TRBJ1-5, with D uncertain. The CDR3 spans 11 residues. Germline V gene data show CDR1 as SGHRS and CDR2 as YFSETQ. V lost 4 bases, J lost 5 bases, and 4 bases lay in between. CDR3 loop: CASSIDQPQHF. DNA for the CDR3: TGCGCCAGCAGCATTGATCAGCCCCAGCATTTT.

Note on this clonotype: Given a much more abundant clone one base away, this may be a read error. The chain couples TRBV20-1 to TRBJ2-1; 7 bases are shared with TRBD1. Germline lookup yields CDR1 DFQATT and CDR2 SNEGSKA (reference sequence). The CDR3 length is 11 residues. In DNA, the CDR3 is TGCAGTGCTATCACAGGGGTCGAGCAGTCCTTC. The encoded protein is CSAITGVEQSF.

This clonotype was observed many times. The V call is TRBV25-1, the J call TRBJ1-6; D is unclear. Trimming cost V 3 bases and J 6 bases, with 6 bases left between them. Germline V lookup: CDR1 MGHDK, CDR2 SYGVNS. This CDR3 comprises 13 residues. The CDR3: CASSEAFNSPLHF. Here the CDR3 DNA reads TGTGCCAGCAGTGAGGCCTTTAATTCACCCCTCCACTTT.

In this sample, this clonotype turned up many times. J is TRBJ2-5 and V is TRBV4-2; D assignment may be TRBD1 or TRBD2 (6 bases each). Trimming cost V 1 base and J 4 bases, with 19 bases left between them. Germline V gene data show CDR1 as LGHNA and CDR2 as YNFKEQ. This CDR3 contains 17 residues. The CDR3 nucleotides read TGTGCCAGCAGCCAAGGGCAATACGGGGGCGGAGGAGAGACCCAGTACTTC. Translation: CASSQGQYGGGGETQYF.

This clonotype was seen repeatedly, ten times or more. The CDR3: CASSLGDRDYGGYTF. Here the CDR3 DNA reads TGTGCCAGCAGCTTGGGGGACCGAGACTATGGTGGCTACACCTTC. The chain links TRBV5-8 to TRBJ1-2, with D perhaps TRBD1 (5 bases). This CDR3 region has 15 residues. Germline V lookup: CDR1 SGHTS, CDR2 YDEGEE. Trimming shortened V by 0 bases and J by 7 bases, and 16 bases separated the two germline ends. Combining the CDR3 with reference TRBV5-8 and TRBJ1-2 gives the whole variable domain EAGVTQSPTHLIKTRGQQATLRCSPISGHTSVYWYQQALGLGLQFLLWYDEGEERNRGNFPPRFSGRQFPNYSSELNVNALELEDSALYLCASSLGDRDYGGYTFGSGTRLTVV.

As for this clonotype: Because it lacks the conserved phenylalanine or tryptophan at the end, this CDR3 is likely a read error. The chain links TRBV5-5 to TRBJ1-1; D might be TRBD1 (5 bases). V dropped 4 bases and J dropped 1 base, with 14 bases sitting between them. Germline V CDR1 and CDR2: SGHKS, YYEKEE (reference sequence). CDR3 size: 15 residues. CDR3 residues: CASSQRAGQNTEAFS. The DNA of the CDR3 is TGTGCCAGCAGCCAGAGGGCAGGACAGAACACTGAAGCTTTCTCT.

In its sample, this clonotype was seen many times. The V call is TRBV7-6, the J call TRBJ1-4; the D is unclear. Germline CDR1 is SGHVS and CDR2 is FNYEAQ. V dropped 5 bases and J dropped 5 bases, with 12 bases sitting between them. The CDR3 runs 14 residues. The CDR3 sequence is CASSRGYGNEKLFF. DNA for the CDR3: TGTGCCAGCAGCCGTGGCTATGGGAATGAAAAACTGTTTTTT. The variable domain in full, with the rest retrieved from reference TRBV7-6 and TRBJ1-4, is GAGVSQSPRYKVTKRGQDVALRCDPISGHVSLYWYRQALGQGPEFLTYFNYEAQQDKSGLPNDRFSAERPEGSISTLTIQRTEQRDSAMYRCASSRGYGNEKLFFGSGTQLSVL.

The table lists this clonotype with many counts. This chain connects TRBV10-3 to TRBJ2-7, with 9 bases matching TRBD1. V gave up 3 bases and J gave up 2 bases; unmatched junction bases: 2. CDR1 and CDR2 from the germline V gene are ENHRY and SYGVKD. The CDR3 spans 14 residues. CDR3 DNA sequence: TGTGCCATCAGTGACGGGACAGGGACCTACGAGCAGTACTTC. Translation: CAISDGTGTYEQYF.

This clonotype was seen ten or more times. The rearrangement uses TRBV20-1 and TRBJ2-6; D unclear. The germline CDR1 and CDR2 sequences are DFQATT and SNEGSKA (reference sequence). The CDR3 is 14 residues long. V was pared by 4 bases and J by 0 bases, with 7 bases between. The CDR3 sequence: CSAIPDSGANVLTF. For the CDR3, the DNA is TGCAGTGCTATCCCAGACTCTGGGGCCAACGTCCTGACTTTC.

The chain links TRBV5-6 to TRBJ1-2, with TRBD1 as a possible D gene (5 bases). This CDR3 contains 14 residues. Germline CDR1 SGHDT, CDR2 YYEEEE. Trimming left V 2 bases short and J 7 bases short, with 15 bases between. The CDR3, as DNA: TGTGCCAGCAGCTTCCGGACATCCGCCTCTGGCTACACCTTC. Amino acids: CASSFRTSASGYTF.

As for this clonotype: It may be a read error: a sequence one base away is much more abundant. V usage is TRBV7-2 and J usage is TRBJ2-1; D is perhaps TRBD2 (7 bases). Trimming removed 5 bases at V and 8 bases at J, with 19 bases between. The CDR3 extends over 15 amino acids. Germline CDR1 SGHTA, CDR2 FQGNSA. The CDR3 region is CASSRGGGGNDEQFF. The CDR3 coding sequence is TGTGCCAGCAGCCGAGGGGGGGGTGGGAACGATGAGCAGTTCTTC.

This clonotype was seen many times. This sequence joins TRBV6-6 and TRBJ2-5; the D gene is possibly TRBD2 (6 bases). CDR3 length equals 13 residues. In germline, CDR1 is MNHNY, CDR2 SVGAGI (reference sequence). The V end lost 8 bases, the J end lost 7 bases, and 17 bases lay between the germline ends. The CDR3 DNA reads as TGTGCCAGCCGGGGCGGGGCGCTAAGGACCCAGTACTTC. It yields the protein CASRGGALRTQYF.